The clone carrying this T cell receptor (beta chain) appeared many times. Its target is unknown. This sample was included in a study of identical twins. The study's findings and limits: Carriage of fewer insertions was seen in abundant cord blood beta clonotypes, whereas memory repertoires showed none.

The CDR3 runs to 13 residues. After removal of 6 bases from V and 7 bases from J, the junction contained 6 bases not matched to a gene. Germline V gene data show CDR1 as MGHDK and CDR2 as SYGVNS. Each donor was a healthy Caucasian. Template switching (which added a universal primer site) was used, and cDNA carried unique molecular identifiers. TCRdb ran MiXCR on the 5' RACE reads and lists one entry per CDR3 protein. The sample records around 500,000 distinct CDR3 sequences, 14% being singletons. The sample also formed part of further work on yellow fever vaccine responses in identical twins.

The genes are TRBV25-1 and TRBJ1-2, with 9 bases that match TRBD1. What was sequenced was CD4+ T cells sorted from blood. The sequence derives from a woman younger than 30 in good health. CDR3 region: CASSLTGGGGYTF. For the CDR3, the DNA is TGTGCCAGCAGCCTTACAGGGGGCGGTGGCTACACCTTC.